A selection of T cell receptor beta chains follows, all from one sample in a study of cytomegalovirus exposure and HLA in healthy donors. TCRdb's copy holds only in-frame clones and misses some; the assay was immunoSEQ multiplex PCR. The sample shows about 140,000 clones, around 81% of them seen only once. The specimen sequenced was PBMCs. All receptors derive from a man in his fifties in good health and CMV-seronegative. The CDR3 runs from the conserved cysteine through the conserved F or W.

J	V	CDR3
TRBJ1-5	TRBV30	CAWRTGGHQPQHF
TRBJ1-1	TRBV5-1	CASSLTGMNTEAFF
TRBJ2-1	TRBV29-1	CSVLDWNEQFF
TRBJ1-2	TRBV6-5	CASRATGNYGYTF
TRBJ2-7	TRBV5-1	CASSLEHRYEQYF
TRBJ2-7	TRBV12-5	CASAGGTYEQYF
TRBJ2-5	TRBV10-1	CASKTILRAVREETQYF
TRBJ2-7	TRBV5-1	CTSSLDRITYEQYF
TRBJ1-6	TRBV19	CASSAPGQGGGSSPLHF
TRBJ2-3	TRBV7-2	CASSFYPNRGTDTQYF
TRBJ2-1	TRBV10-2	CASSERGGSSYNEQFF
TRBJ1-1	TRBV13	CASSTGHLNTEAFF
TRBJ1-1	TRBV5-1	CASSLVTGLNTEAFF
TRBJ2-2	TRBV10-2	CATSLAGYTGELFF
TRBJ1-6	TRBV5-1	CASSAGQGGFDSPLHF
TRBJ2-5	TRBV20-1	CSAEIQETQYF
TRBJ2-7	TRBV5-6	CASRRSGGSFYEQYF
TRBJ2-1	TRBV5-1	CASSLTDSSYNEQFF
TRBJ1-4	TRBV29-1	CSVVEGAPNEKLFF
TRBJ1-5	TRBV19	CASSIYHGRPNQPQHF
TRBJ1-1	TRBV6-1	CASSESAGGTEAFF
TRBJ1-2	TRBV6-1	CASSESPDYGYTF
TRBJ1-1	TRBV6-5	CATRGPGQLNTEAFF
TRBJ1-1	TRBV19	CASSSGTGITEAFF
TRBJ2-1	TRBV4-2	CASSQGTSSYNEQFF
TRBJ1-1	TRBV7-3	CASSPQGGGGNTEAFF
TRBJ1-6	TRBV5-1	CASSPVGDRVNSPLHF
TRBJ1-4	TRBV25-1	CASSLGTGQKLFF
TRBJ2-7	TRBV6-5	CASSDYRGPIYEQYF
TRBJ1-1	TRBV2	CASSSGQPAFF
TRBJ1-5	TRBV5-8	CASSPDRPNQPQHF
TRBJ1-6	TRBV5-1	CASSSTGSNSPLHF
TRBJ2-2	TRBV9	CASSVVASGRVSGELFF
TRBJ2-4	TRBV15	CATSRDWASGTRNIQYF
TRBJ1-4	TRBV18	CASSFLQGARVNEKLFF
TRBJ2-5	TRBV2	CASSELAAGETQYF
TRBJ1-1	TRBV27	CASSTGQRTEAFF
TRBJ2-7	TRBV19	CASSIFWVGRSDEQYF
TRBJ2-7	TRBV19	CASSQTSAGEQYF
TRBJ1-1	TRBV5-1	CASSLEGQRTEAFF
TRBJ2-7	TRBV14	CASSLGQSRSYEQYF
TRBJ1-1	TRBV9	CASSVTSTNTEAFF
TRBJ2-7	TRBV7-2	CASSLGLAPYEQYF
TRBJ1-5	TRBV5-1	CASSLVGGEQPQHF
TRBJ1-6	TRBV21-1	CASSKAGDRETMPYNSPLHF
TRBJ2-1	TRBV7-9	CASSLDGASGGNEQFF
TRBJ1-2	TRBV28	CASSLTRSYGYTF
TRBJ1-3	TRBV5-1	CASSLEGVRNTIYF
TRBJ1-3	TRBV4-2	CASSAYRTGNTIYF
TRBJ2-7	TRBV7-2	CASSDRAGEEQYF
TRBJ2-4	TRBV4-1	CASSQDGRAGGENIQYF